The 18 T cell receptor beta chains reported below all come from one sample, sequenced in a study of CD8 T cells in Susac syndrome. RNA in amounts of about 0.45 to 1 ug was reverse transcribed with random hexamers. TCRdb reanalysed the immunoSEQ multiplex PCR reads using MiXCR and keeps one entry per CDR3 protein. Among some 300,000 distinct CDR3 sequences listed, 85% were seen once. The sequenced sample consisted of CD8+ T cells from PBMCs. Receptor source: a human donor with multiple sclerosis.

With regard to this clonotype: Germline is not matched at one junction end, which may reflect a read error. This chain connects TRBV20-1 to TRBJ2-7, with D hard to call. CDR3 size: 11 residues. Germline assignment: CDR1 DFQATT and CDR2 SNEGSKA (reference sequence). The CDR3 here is CSARETREEYF. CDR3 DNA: TGCAGTGCTAGAGAGACTCGCGAGGAGTACTTC.

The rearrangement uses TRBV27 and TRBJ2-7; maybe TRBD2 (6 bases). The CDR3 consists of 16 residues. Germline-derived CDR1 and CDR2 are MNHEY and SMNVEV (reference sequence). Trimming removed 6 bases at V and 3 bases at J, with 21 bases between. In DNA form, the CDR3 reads TGTGCCAGCAGACCACCCGGGACTCCGGGATACTACGAGCAGTACTTC. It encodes CASRPPGTPGYYEQYF.

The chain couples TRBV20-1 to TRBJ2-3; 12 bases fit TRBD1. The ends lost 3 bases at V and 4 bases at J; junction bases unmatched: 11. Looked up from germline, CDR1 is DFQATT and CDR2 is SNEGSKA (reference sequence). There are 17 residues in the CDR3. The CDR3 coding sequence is TGCAGTGCTAGTAATCCGCCGGGACAGGGGGCGGCAGATACGCAGTATTTT. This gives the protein CSASNPPGQGAADTQYF.

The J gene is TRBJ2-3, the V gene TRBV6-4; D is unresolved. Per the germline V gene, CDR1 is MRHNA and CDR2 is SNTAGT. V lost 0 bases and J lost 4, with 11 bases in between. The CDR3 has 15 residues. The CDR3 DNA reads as TGTGCCAGCAGTGACTCGGAACACATGTCAGATACGCAGTATTTT. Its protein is CASSDSEHMSDTQYF.

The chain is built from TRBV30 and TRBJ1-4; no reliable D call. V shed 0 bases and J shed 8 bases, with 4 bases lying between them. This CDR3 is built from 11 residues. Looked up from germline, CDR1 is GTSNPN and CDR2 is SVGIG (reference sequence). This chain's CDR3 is CAWSVTEKLFF. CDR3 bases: TGTGCCTGGAGTGTAACCGAAAAACTGTTTTTT.

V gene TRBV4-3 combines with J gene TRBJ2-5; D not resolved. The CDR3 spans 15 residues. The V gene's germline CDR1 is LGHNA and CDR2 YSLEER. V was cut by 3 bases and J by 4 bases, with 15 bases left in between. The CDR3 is CASSHGSGLRETQYF. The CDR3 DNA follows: TGCGCCAGCAGCCATGGTTCTGGGCTCAGAGAGACCCAGTACTTC.

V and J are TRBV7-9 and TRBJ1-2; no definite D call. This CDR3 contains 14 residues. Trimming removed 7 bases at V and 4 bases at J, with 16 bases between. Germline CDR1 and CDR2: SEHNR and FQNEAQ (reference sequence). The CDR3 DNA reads TGTGCCAGCACCGAGGACTGGGGTAGCTATGGCTACACCTTC. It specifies CASTEDWGSYGYTF.

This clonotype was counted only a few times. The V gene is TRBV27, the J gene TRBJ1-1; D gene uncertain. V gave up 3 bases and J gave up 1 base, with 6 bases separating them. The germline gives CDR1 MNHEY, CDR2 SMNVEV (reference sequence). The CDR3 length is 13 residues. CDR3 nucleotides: TGTGCCAGCAGTTTTTCCGGGAACACTGAAGCTTTCTTT. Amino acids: CASSFSGNTEAFF.

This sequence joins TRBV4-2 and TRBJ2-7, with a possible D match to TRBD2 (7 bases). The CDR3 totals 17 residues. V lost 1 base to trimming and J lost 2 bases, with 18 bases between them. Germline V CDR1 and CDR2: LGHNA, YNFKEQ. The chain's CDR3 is CASSQASSGGSTYEQYF. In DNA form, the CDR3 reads TGTGCCAGCAGCCAAGCGTCGTCGGGGGGCAGCACCTACGAGCAGTACTTC.

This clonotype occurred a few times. CDR3 amino acids: CASTLVGPPYNEQFF. CDR3 nucleotides: TGTGCCAGCACCCTTGTAGGCCCACCCTACAATGAGCAGTTCTTC. This chain connects TRBV6-1 to TRBJ2-1; D remains unclear. The V end was cut by 7 bases, the J end by 2 bases, with 15 bases between. Germline CDR1 is MNHNS and CDR2 is SASEGT. The CDR3 has 15 amino acids.

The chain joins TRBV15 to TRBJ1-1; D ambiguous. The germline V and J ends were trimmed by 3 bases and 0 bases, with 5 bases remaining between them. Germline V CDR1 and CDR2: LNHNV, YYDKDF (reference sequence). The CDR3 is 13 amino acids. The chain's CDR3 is CATSRRVNTEAFF. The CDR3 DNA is TGTGCCACCAGCAGGAGAGTGAACACTGAAGCTTTCTTT.

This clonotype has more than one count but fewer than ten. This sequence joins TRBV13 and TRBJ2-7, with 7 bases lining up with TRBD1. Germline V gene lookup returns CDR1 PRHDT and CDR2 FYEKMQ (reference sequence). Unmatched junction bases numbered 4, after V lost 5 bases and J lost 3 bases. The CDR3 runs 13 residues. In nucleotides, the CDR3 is TGTGCCAGCAGCCCCGGACAGGTCTACGAGCAGTACTTC. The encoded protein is CASSPGQVYEQYF. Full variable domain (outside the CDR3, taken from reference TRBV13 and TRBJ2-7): AAGVIQSPRHLIKEKRETATLKCYPIPRHDTVYWYQQGPGQDPQFLISFYEKMQSDKGSIPDRFSAQQFSDYHSELNMSSLELGDSALYFCASSPGQVYEQYFGPGTRLTVT.

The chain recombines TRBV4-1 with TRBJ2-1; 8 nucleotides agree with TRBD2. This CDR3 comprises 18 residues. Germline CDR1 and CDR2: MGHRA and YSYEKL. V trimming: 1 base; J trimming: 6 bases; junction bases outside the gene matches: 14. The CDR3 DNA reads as TGCGCCAGCAGCCAAGGGATGCTAGCGGGCTTCACGGTCAATGAGCAGTTCTTC. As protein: CASSQGMLAGFTVNEQFF.

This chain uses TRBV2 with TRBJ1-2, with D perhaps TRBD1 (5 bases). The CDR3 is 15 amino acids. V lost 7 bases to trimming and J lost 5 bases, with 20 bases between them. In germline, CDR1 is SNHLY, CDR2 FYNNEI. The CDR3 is CASNVDLRGVYGYTF. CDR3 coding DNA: TGTGCCAGCAACGTGGACCTGCGGGGGGTTTATGGCTACACCTTC.

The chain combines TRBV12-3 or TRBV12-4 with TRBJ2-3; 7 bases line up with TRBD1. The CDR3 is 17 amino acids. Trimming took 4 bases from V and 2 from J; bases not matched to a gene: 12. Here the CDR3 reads CASSSTLTGLLTDTQYF. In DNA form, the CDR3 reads TGTGCCAGCAGTTCCACCCTGACAGGGCTTCTCACAGATACGCAGTATTTT.

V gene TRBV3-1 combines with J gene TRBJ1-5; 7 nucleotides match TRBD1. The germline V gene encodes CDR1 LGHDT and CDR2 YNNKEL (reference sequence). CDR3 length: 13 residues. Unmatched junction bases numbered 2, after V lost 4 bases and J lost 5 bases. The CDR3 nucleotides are TGTGCCAGCAGCCCGACAGGGCATCAGCCCCAGCATTTT. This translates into CASSPTGHQPQHF.

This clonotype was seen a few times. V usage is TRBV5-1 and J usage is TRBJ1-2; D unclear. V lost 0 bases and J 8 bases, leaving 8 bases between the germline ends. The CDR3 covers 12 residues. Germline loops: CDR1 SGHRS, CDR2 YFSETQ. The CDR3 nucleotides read TGCGCCAGCAGCTTGGGTGCGCCGGGCTACACCTTC. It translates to CASSLGAPGYTF.

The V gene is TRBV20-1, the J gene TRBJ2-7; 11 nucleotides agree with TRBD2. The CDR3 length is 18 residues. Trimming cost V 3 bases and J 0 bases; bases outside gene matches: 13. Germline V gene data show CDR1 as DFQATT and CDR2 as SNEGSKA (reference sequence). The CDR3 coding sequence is TGCAGTGCTAGGACCGGGACTAGCGGTTCATTCCTCTCCTACGAGCAGTACTTC. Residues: CSARTGTSGSFLSYEQYF.